Included here is one T cell receptor beta chain sequence, with context. The antigen is undetermined. The data were taken from a study of T cell clusters in autoimmune cytopenias. TRB was amplified by touch-down multiplex PCR, primer pools A and B combined. TCRdb reprocessed the multiplex PCR reads and stores each CDR3 protein as one record, lacking DNA. The sample table includes about 1,400 distinct CDR3 sequences. The germline CDR1 and CDR2 sequences are MNHEY and SVGAGI. This CDR3 is 12 amino acids long. The study's findings and limits: Functional roles of the in silico T cell clusters still await experimental validation. TRB repertoire shifts in secondary cytopenia and chronic lymphocytic leukemia mostly reflected lymphoma, not autoimmunity.

TRB amplification used 250 ng of peripheral blood genomic DNA. The V call is TRBV6-5, the J call TRBJ1-2; TCRdb selects TRBD1, and the lack of DNA leaves this call unchecked. The clonotype originates from a human donor with an autoimmune cytopenia or autoimmune hepatitis (not recorded which). Input material: peripheral blood. The chain's CDR3 is CASRQDSTGYTF.